This T cell receptor beta chain was recorded in a study of cytomegalovirus exposure and HLA in healthy donors. Study-level results: Of the V segments, some could not be distinguished, including TRBV6-2 and TRBV6-3, and were excluded.

The PCR had 60 Vbeta and 13 Jbeta primers. Repertoires were generated with immunoSEQ multiplex PCR, while TCRdb's copy carries only in-frame clones and drops some. Among some 210,000 clones listed, around 73% were seen once. Germline CDR1 MGHRA, CDR2 YSYEKL. The CDR3 sequence is 18 residues long. V dropped 1 base and J dropped 1; count of bases not matched to a gene: 8. A remark on this clone: Its antigen remains unknown.

V and J are TRBV4-1 and TRBJ2-3; 10 bases are a match to TRBD2. The sequencing sample was made of PBMCs. This clonotype was obtained from a woman aged 25 to 39 in good health and CMV-seropositive. In nucleotides, the CDR3 is TGCGCCAGCAGCCAAGCGGGGACTAGCGTTTCGGGCACAGATACGCAGTATTTT. It specifies CASSQAGTSVSGTDTQYF.